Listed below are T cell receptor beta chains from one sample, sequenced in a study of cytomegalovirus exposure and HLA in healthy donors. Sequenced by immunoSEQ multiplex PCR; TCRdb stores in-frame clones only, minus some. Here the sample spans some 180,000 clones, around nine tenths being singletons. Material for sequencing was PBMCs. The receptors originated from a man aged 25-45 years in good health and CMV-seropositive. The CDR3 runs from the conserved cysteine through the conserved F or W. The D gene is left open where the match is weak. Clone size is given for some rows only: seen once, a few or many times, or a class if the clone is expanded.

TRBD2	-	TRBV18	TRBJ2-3	CASSRLAGGSDTQYF	TGTGCCAGCTCACGGCTAGCGGGAGGCTCCGATACGCAGTATTTT
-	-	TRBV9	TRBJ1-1	CASSVGEHMNTEAFF	TGTGCCAGCAGCGTAGGCGAACACATGAACACTGAAGCTTTCTTT
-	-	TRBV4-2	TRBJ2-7	CASSQDGGPYEQYF	TGTGCCAGCAGCCAAGATGGGGGGCCCTACGAGCAGTACTTC
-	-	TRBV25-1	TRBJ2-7	CASSEFGSYEQYF	TGTGCCAGCAGTGAATTTGGCTCCTACGAGCAGTACTTC
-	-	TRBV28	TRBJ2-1	CASSLLAGSYNEQFF	TGTGCCAGCAGTTTATTGGCGGGATCTTACAATGAGCAGTTCTTC
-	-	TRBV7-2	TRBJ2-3	CASSQGGQQRTQYF	TGTGCCAGCAGCCAAGGCGGGCAGCAACGCACGCAGTATTTT
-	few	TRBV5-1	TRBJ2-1	CASSYGGHQNEQFF	TGCGCCAGCAGCTATGGGGGACACCAGAATGAGCAGTTCTTC
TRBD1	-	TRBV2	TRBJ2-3	CASTDRVGPDTQYF	TGTGCCAGTACGGACAGGGTAGGGCCAGATACGCAGTATTTT
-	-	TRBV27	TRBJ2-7	CASSLDSAYEQYF	TGTGCCAGCAGTTTAGACAGTGCCTACGAGCAGTACTTC
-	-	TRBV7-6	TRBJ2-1	CASSPPDSPNEQFF	TGTGCCAGCAGCCCGCCGGACAGCCCCAATGAGCAGTTCTTC
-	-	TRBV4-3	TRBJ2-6	CASSQGFGSGANVLTF	TGCGCCAGCAGCCAAGGCTTTGGGTCTGGGGCCAACGTCCTGACTTTC
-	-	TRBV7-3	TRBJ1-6	CASSLNPRSPLHF	TGTGCCAGCAGCTTAAATCCGCGTTCACCCCTCCACTTT
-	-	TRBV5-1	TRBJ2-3	CASSVSWTASTDTQYF	TGCGCCAGCAGCGTATCTTGGACAGCTAGCACAGATACGCAGTATTTT
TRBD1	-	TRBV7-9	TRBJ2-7	CSISGTGVGYEQYF	TGCTCAATCTCCGGGACAGGGGTCGGCTACGAGCAGTACTTC
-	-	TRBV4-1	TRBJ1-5	CASSPGGGDQPQHF	TGCGCCAGCAGCCCCGGGGGGGGCGATCAGCCCCAGCATTTT
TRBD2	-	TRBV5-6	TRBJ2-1	CASSLGGRGYNEQFF	TGTGCCAGCAGCTTGGGCGGGAGAGGATACAATGAGCAGTTCTTC
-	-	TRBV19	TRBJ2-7	CASSDVGGNYEQYF	TGTGCCAGTAGTGACGTAGGGGGAAACTACGAGCAGTACTTC
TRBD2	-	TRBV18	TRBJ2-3	CASSQTRGGRSTDTQYF	TGTGCCAGCTCTCAAACCCGGGGGGGGCGAAGCACAGATACGCAGTATTTT
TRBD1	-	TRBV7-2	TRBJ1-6	CASSPRTGWSYNSPLHF	TGTGCCAGCAGCCCGAGGACAGGGTGGTCTTATAATTCACCCCTCCACTTT
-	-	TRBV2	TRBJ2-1	CASSGQPLSYNEQFF	TGTGCCAGCAGTGGACAGCCACTCTCCTACAATGAGCAGTTCTTC
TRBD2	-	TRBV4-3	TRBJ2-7	CASSLAGGREQYF	TGCGCCAGCAGCTTAGCGGGGGGCCGGGAGCAGTACTTC
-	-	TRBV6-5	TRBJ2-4	CASSVQGQGHGIQYF	TGTGCCAGCAGCGTCCAGGGGCAGGGCCATGGCATTCAGTACTTC
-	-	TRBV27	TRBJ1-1	CASSLSPAGQTFMNTEAFF	TGTGCCAGCAGTTTATCTCCCGCCGGGCAGACCTTCATGAACACTGAAGCTTTCTTT
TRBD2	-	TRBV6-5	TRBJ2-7	CASSYTGTSGLYEQYF	TGTGCCAGCAGTTACACCGGGACTAGCGGCCTGTACGAGCAGTACTTC
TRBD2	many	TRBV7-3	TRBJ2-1	CASSLWGGKDNEQFF	TGTGCCAGCAGCTTATGGGGGGGAAAGGACAATGAGCAGTTCTTC
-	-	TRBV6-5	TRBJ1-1	CASSLGIMNTEAFF	TGTGCCAGCAGTTTGGGAATTATGAACACTGAAGCTTTCTTT
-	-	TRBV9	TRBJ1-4	CASSVGGSGPEKLFF	TGTGCCAGCAGCGTAGGGGGGTCCGGGCCTGAAAAACTGTTTTTT
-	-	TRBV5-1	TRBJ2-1	CASSLWGLTRGNNEQFF	TGCGCCAGCAGCTTGTGGGGACTTACAAGGGGGAACAATGAGCAGTTCTTC
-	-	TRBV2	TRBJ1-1	CASRTRLNTEAFF	TGTGCCAGCAGAACGCGTTTGAACACTGAAGCTTTCTTT
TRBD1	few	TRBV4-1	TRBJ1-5	CASSETGQYQPQHF	TGCGCCAGCAGCGAAACGGGACAGTATCAGCCCCAGCATTTT
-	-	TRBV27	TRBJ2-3	CASGQFGTDTQYF	TGTGCCAGCGGACAGTTCGGCACAGATACGCAGTATTTT
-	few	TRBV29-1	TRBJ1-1	CSVSTGGDTEAFF	TGCAGCGTTTCGACAGGAGGGGACACTGAAGCTTTCTTT
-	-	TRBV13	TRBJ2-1	CASSSLDQSSYNEQFF	TGTGCCAGCAGCTCCCTGGACCAATCCTCCTACAATGAGCAGTTCTTC
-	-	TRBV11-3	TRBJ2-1	CASSLRASSLHNEQFF	TGTGCCAGCAGCTTACGGGCTAGCTCCCTCCACAATGAGCAGTTCTTC
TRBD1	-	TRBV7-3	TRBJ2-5	CASSRQGRETQYF	TGTGCCAGCAGTCGACAGGGCCGGGAGACCCAGTACTTC
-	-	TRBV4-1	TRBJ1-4	CASSQEGRRIREKLFF	TGCGCCAGCAGCCAAGAAGGTCGGAGGATTCGGGAAAAACTGTTTTTT
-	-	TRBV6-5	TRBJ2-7	CASSRIRPPYEQYF	TGTGCCAGCAGCCGAATACGACCTCCCTACGAGCAGTACTTC
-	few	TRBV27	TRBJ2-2	CASSFPGGVTGELFF	TGTGCCAGCAGTTTCCCCGGCGGGGTCACCGGGGAGCTGTTTTTT
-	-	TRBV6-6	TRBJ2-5	CASSLMELETQYF	TGTGCCAGCAGTTTAATGGAGCTAGAGACCCAGTACTTC
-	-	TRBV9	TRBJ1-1	CASRDPGRKNTEAFF	TGTGCCAGCAGGGATCCGGGACGAAAGAACACTGAAGCTTTCTTT
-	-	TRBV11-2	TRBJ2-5	CASSLDSSLAVIQETQYF	TGTGCCAGCAGCTTAGATTCGTCGTTAGCGGTGATACAAGAGACCCAGTACTTC
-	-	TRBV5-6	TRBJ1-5	CASSSPGYNQPQHF	TGTGCCAGCAGCTCCCCAGGGTACAATCAGCCCCAGCATTTT
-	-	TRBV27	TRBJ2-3	CASSSPGRTDTQYF	TGTGCCAGCAGCTCCCCGGGACGCACAGATACGCAGTATTTT
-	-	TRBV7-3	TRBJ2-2	CASSLNVYGELFF	TGTGCCAGCAGCTTAAATGTTTACGGGGAGCTGTTTTTT
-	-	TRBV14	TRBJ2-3	CASSQVSRGLVADTQYF	TGTGCCAGCAGCCAGGTTTCGCGGGGGCTGGTCGCAGATACGCAGTATTTT
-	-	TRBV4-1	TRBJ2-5	CASSSEWGNQETQYF	TGCGCCAGCAGCTCAGAGTGGGGTAATCAAGAGACCCAGTACTTC
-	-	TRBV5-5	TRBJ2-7	CASSALGYEQYF	TGTGCCAGCAGCGCTCTGGGCTACGAGCAGTACTTC
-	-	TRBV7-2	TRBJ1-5	CASSSTVFQGTQPQHF	TGTGCCAGCAGCTCGACAGTTTTTCAAGGCACTCAGCCCCAGCATTTT
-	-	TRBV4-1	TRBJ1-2	CASSQRIGDDYGYTF	TGCGCCAGCAGCCAAAGGATTGGGGACGACTATGGCTACACCTTC
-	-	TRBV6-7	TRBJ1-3	CAILPPDTIYF	TGTGCCATCCTCCCTCCGGACACCATATATTTT
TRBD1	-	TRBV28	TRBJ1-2	CASSLGGGQGTNYGYTF	TGTGCCAGCAGCCTCGGCGGCGGACAGGGGACAAACTATGGCTACACCTTC
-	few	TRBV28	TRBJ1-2	CASGGAEANYGYTF	TGTGCCAGCGGAGGTGCGGAGGCTAACTATGGCTACACCTTC
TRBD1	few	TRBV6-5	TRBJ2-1	CASSYGQDYNEQFF	TGTGCCAGCAGTTATGGACAGGACTACAATGAGCAGTTCTTC
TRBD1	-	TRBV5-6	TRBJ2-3	CASSLGQGGTDTQYF	TGTGCCAGCAGCTTGGGACAGGGAGGCACAGATACGCAGTATTTT
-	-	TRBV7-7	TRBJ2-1	CASSLLSSYNEQFF	TGTGCTAGCAGCCTCTTGAGCTCCTACAATGAGCAGTTCTTC
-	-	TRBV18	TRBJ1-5	CASSQNSRGQPQHF	TGTGCCAGCTCACAGAACTCTAGGGGTCAGCCCCAGCATTTT
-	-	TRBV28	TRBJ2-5	CASTSTGISRQETQYF	TGTGCCAGCACCTCAACAGGTATATCAAGGCAGGAGACCCAGTACTTC
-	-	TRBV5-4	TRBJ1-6	CASSLGQTNSPLHF	TGTGCCAGCAGCTTGGGACAGACTAATTCACCCCTCCACTTT
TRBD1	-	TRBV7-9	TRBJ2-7	CASSPESLRGIEQYF	TGTGCCAGCAGCCCAGAAAGCCTCAGGGGGATCGAGCAGTACTTC
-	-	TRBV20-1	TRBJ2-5	CSARTGETQYF	TGCAGTGCTAGGACCGGAGAGACCCAGTACTTC